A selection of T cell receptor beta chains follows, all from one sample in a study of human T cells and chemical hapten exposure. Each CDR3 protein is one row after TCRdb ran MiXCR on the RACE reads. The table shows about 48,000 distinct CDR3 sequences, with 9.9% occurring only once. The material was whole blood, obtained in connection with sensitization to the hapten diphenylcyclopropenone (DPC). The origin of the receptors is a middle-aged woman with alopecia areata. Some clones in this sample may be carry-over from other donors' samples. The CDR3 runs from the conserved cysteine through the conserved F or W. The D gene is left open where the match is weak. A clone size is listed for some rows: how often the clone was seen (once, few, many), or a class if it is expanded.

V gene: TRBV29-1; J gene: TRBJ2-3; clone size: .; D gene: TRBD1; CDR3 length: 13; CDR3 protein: CSVGGTGADTQYF; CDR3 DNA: TGCAGCGTCGGGGGGACAGGGGCAGATACGCAGTATTTT
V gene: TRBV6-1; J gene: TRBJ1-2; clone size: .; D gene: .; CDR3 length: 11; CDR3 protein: CASSSPYGYTF; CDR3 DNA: TGTGCCAGCAGTTCGCCATATGGCTACACCTTC
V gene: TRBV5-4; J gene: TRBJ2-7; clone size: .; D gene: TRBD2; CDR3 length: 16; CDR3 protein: CASSLGAGLARSGQYF; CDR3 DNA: TGTGCCAGCAGCTTAGGAGCGGGACTAGCCCGAAGCGGGCAGTACTTC
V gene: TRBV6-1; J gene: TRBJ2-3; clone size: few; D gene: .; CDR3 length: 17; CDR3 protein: CASSAPRRGAEGNTQYF; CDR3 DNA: TGTGCCAGCAGTGCGCCGCGACGGGGCGCGGAGGGGAATACGCAGTATTTT
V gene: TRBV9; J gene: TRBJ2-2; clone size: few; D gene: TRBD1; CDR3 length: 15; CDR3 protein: CASSADRANTGELFF; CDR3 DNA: TGTGCCAGCAGCGCCGACAGGGCGAACACCGGGGAGCTGTTTTTT
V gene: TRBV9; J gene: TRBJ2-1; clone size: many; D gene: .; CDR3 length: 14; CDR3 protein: CASSVTQGYNEQFF; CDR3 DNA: TGTGCCAGCAGCGTCACGCAGGGGTACAATGAGCAGTTCTTC
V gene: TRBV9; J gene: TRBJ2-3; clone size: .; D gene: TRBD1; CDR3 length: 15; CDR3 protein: CASSSTGVSTDTQYF; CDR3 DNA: TGTGCCAGCAGTTCCACAGGGGTTAGCACAGATACGCAGTATTTT
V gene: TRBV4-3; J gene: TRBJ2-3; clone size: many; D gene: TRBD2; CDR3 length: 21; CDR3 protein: CASSQDLFASGGAPRADTQYF; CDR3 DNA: TGCGCCAGCAGCCAAGATCTTTTTGCTAGCGGGGGGGCTCCCCGTGCAGATACGCAGTATTTT
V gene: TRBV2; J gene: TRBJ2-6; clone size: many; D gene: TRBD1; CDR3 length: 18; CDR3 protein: CASSDDRGLLSGANVLTF; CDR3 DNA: TGTGCCAGCAGTGACGACAGGGGGCTCCTATCTGGGGCCAACGTCCTGACTTTC
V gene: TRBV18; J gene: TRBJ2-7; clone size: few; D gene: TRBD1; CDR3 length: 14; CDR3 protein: CASSLRTGSYEQYF; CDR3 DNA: TGTGCCAGCTCACTCAGGACAGGTAGCTACGAGCAGTACTTC
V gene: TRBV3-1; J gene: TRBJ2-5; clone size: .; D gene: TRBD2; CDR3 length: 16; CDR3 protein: CASSQRTSGGRETQYF; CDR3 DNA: TGTGCCAGCAGCCAACGGACTAGCGGGGGTCGGGAGACCCAGTACTTC
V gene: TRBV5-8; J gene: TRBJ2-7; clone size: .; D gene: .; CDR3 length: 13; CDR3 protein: CASRIPGSSEQYF; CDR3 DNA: TGTGCCAGCAGAATACCCGGTTCGAGCGAGCAGTACTTC
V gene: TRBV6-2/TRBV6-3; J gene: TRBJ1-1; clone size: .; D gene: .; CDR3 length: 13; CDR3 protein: CASSYSQLTEAFF; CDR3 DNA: TGTGCCAGCAGTTACAGCCAATTAACTGAAGCTTTCTTT
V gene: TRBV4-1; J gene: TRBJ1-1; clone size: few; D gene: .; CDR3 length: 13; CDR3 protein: CASSQDPGGEAFF; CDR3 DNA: TGCGCCAGCAGCCAAGATCCCGGTGGTGAAGCTTTCTTT
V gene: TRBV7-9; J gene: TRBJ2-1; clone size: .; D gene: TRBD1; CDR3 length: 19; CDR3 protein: CASSPTDRGVFSFINEQFF; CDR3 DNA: TGTGCCAGCAGCCCTACCGACAGGGGAGTCTTTTCTTTCATCAATGAGCAGTTCTTC
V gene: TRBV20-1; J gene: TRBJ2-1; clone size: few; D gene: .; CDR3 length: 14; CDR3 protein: CSAEFSRPYNEQFF; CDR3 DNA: TGCAGTGCCGAATTCTCACGACCGTACAATGAGCAGTTCTTC
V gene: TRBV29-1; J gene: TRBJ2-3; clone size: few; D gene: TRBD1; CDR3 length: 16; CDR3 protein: CSVEDRQGDGPDTQYF; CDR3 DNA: TGCAGCGTTGAAGACCGACAGGGGGATGGGCCAGATACGCAGTATTTT
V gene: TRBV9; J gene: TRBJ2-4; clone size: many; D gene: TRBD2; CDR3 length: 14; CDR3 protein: CASNAGTSGNIQYF; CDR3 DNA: TGTGCCAGCAATGCCGGGACTAGCGGAAACATTCAGTACTTC
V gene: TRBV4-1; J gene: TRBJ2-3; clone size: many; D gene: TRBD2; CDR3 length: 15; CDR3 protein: CASSQDLAGVYTQYF; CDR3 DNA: TGCGCCAGCAGCCAAGATCTAGCGGGGGTGTATACGCAGTATTTT
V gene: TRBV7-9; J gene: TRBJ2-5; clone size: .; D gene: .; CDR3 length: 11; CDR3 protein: CASTKKETQYF; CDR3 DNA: TGTGCCAGCACCAAAAAAGAGACCCAGTACTTC
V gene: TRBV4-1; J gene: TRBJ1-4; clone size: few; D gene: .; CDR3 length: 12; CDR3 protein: CASSQGVEKLFF; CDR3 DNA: TGCGCCAGCAGCCAAGGGGTTGAAAAACTGTTTTTT
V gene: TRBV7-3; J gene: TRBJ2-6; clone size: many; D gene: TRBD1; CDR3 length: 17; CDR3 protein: CASSPRDRASGANVLTF; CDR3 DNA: TGTGCCAGCAGCCCCAGGGACAGGGCCTCTGGGGCCAACGTCCTGACTTTC
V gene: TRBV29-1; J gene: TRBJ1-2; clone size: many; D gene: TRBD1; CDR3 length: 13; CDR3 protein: CSVQTGGMSGYTF; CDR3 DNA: TGCAGCGTCCAGACAGGGGGCATGAGCGGCTACACCTTC
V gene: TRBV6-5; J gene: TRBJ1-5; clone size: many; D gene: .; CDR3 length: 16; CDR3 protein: CASSEGPTGGNQPQHF; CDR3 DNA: TGTGCCAGCAGTGAGGGACCCACGGGGGGCAATCAGCCCCAGCATTTT
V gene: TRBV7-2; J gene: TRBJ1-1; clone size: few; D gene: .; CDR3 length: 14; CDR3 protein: CASSPSLTSTEAFF; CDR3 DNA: TGTGCCAGCAGCCCTAGCTTAACTTCCACTGAAGCTTTCTTT
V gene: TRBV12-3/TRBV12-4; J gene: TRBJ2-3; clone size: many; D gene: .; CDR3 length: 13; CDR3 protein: CASSLRDGFTQYF; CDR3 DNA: TGTGCCAGCAGTTTGAGGGACGGCTTTACGCAGTATTTT
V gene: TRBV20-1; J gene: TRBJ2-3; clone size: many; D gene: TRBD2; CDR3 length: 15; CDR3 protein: CSAPDSSGITDTQYF; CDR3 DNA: TGCAGTGCTCCCGACTCTAGCGGGATTACAGATACGCAGTATTTT
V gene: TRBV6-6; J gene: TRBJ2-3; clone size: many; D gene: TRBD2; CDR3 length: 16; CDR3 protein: CASRDTKGLAPQTQYF; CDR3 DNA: TGTGCCAGCAGGGACACGAAGGGACTAGCGCCCCAGACGCAGTATTTT
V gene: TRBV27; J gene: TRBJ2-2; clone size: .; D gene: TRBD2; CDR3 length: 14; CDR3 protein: CATRTSGATGELFF; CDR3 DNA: TGTGCCACCCGGACTAGCGGGGCCACCGGGGAGCTGTTTTTT
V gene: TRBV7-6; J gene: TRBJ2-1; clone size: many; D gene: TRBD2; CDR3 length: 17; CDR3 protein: CASSYASGGSSYNEQFF; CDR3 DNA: TGTGCCAGCAGCTACGCTAGCGGGGGTAGCTCCTACAATGAGCAGTTCTTC
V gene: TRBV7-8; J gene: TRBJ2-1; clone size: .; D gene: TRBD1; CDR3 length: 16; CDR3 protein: CASSTRQGISYNEQFF; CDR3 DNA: TGTGCCAGCAGCACACGACAGGGAATCTCCTACAATGAGCAGTTCTTC
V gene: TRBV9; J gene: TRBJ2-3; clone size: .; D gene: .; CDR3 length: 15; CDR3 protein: CACSVASIHADTQYF; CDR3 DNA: TGTGCCTGCAGCGTAGCTAGTATACATGCAGATACGCAGTATTTT
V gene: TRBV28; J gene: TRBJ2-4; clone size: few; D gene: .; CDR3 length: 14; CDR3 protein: CASSSSGLTNIQYF; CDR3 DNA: TGTGCCAGCAGTTCAAGTGGATTGACAAACATTCAGTACTTC
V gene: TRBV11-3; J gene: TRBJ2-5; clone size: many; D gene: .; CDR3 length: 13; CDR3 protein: CASSLGAVETQYF; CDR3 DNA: TGTGCCAGCAGCTTAGGAGCGGTGGAGACCCAGTACTTC
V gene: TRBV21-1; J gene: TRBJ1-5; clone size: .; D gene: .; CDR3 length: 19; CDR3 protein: CASSKDAGPDQYSNQPQHF; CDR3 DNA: TGTGCCAGCAGCAAAGACGCAGGGCCGGACCAATATAGCAATCAGCCCCAGCATTTT
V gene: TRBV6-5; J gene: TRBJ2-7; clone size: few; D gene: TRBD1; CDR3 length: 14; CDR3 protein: CASSLGQGHYEQYF; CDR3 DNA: TGTGCCAGCAGTTTGGGACAGGGCCACTACGAGCAGTACTTC
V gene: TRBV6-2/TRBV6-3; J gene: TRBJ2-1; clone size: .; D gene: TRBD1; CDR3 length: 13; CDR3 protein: CASSRGQYNEQFF; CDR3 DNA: TGTGCCAGCAGCCGGGGACAGTACAATGAGCAGTTCTTC
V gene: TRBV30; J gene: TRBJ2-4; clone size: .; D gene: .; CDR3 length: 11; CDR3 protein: CAWSKRNIQYF; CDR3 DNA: TGTGCCTGGAGCAAACGGAACATTCAGTACTTC
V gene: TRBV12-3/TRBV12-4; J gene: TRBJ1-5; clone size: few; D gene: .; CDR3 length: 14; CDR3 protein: CASSFSRGNQPQHF; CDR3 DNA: TGTGCCAGCAGTTTTAGCAGGGGCAATCAGCCCCAGCATTTT
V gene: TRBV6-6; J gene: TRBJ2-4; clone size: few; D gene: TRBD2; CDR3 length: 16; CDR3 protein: CASSSARTSAGNIQYF; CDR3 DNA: TGTGCCAGCAGTTCGGCGCGGACTAGCGCTGGGAACATTCAGTACTTC
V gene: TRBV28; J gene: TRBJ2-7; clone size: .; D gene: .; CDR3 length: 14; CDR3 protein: CASRPFTSSYEQYF; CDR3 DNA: TGTGCCAGCAGGCCCTTTACGAGCTCCTACGAGCAGTACTTC
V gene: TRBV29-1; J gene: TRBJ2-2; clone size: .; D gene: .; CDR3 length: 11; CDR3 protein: CSVTGTGELFF; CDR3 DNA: TGCAGCGTTACCGGGACCGGGGAGCTGTTCTTT
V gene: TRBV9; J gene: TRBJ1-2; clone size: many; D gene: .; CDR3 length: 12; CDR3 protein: CASSNYRAGYTF; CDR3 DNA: TGTGCCAGCAGCAATTACAGGGCCGGCTACACCTTC
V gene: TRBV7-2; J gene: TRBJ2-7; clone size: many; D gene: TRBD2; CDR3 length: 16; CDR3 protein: CASSSLVAGGPYEQYF; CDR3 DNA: TGTGCCAGCAGCTCCTTGGTAGCGGGGGGCCCCTACGAGCAGTACTTC
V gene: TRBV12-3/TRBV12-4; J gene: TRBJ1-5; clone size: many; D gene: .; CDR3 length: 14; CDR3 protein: CASSSGVSNQPQHF; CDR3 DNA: TGTGCCAGCAGCTCGGGAGTAAGCAATCAGCCCCAGCATTTT